The present T cell receptor (beta chain) was sequenced within a study of graft-versus-host responses after intestinal transplantation. Study-wide results and limits: Declines in HvG clones occurring early post-transplant were associated with peak circulating GvH clone levels. GvH clones were identified in recipient marrow, with some first appearing in ileum or blood.

Comments on this clone: The antigen remains unidentified.

Data came from immunoSEQ multiplex PCR; TCRdb stores just in-frame clones and leaves some out. Of approximately 90,000 clones in the sample, about 93% were seen once. The CDR3 has 14 residues. Trimming stripped 8 bases from V and 5 bases from J, with 19 bases between. Germline V lookup: CDR1 MNHEY, CDR2 SVGAGI. The specimen was unstimulated CD8+ T cells sorted from spleen or lymph node cells, collected before intestinal transplant. The source of this sequence is a human donor who received an intestinal transplant. The rearrangement uses TRBV6-5 and TRBJ2-7; D is perhaps TRBD2 (6 bases). DNA of the CDR3: TGTGCCAGCGGCCCTGTAGCGGTTCTGGACGAGCAGTACTTC. Translation gives CASGPVAVLDEQYF.